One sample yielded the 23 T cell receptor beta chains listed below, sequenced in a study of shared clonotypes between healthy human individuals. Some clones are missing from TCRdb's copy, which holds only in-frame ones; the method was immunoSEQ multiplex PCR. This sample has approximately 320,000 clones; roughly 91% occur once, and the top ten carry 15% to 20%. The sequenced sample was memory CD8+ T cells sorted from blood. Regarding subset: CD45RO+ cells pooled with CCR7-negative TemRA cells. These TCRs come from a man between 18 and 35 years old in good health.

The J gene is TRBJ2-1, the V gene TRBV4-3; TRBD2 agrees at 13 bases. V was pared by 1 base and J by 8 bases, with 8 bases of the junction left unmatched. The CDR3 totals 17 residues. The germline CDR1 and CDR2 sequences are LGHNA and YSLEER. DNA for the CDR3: TGCGCCAGCAGCCAAGGTTGGGGGACTAGCGGGATCTATGAGCAGTTCTTC. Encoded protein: CASSQGWGTSGIYEQFF.

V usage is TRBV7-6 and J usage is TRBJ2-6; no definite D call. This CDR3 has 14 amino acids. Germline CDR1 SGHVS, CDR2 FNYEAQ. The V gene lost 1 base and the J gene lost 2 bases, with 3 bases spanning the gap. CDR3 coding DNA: TGTGCCAGCAGCTTAGGGACTGGGGCCAACGTCCTGACTTTC. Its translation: CASSLGTGANVLTF.

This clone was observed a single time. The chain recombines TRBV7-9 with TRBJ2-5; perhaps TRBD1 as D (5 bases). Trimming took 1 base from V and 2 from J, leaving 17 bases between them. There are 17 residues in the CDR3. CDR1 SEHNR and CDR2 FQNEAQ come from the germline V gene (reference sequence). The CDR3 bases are TGTGCCAGCAGCTTAGAAATGGGGCAGGCAATTCAAGAGACCCAGTACTTC. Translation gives CASSLEMGQAIQETQYF.

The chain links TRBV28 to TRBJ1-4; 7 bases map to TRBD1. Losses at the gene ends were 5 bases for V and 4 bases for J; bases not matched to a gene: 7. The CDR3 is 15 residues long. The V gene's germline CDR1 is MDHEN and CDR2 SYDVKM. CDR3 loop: CASSPPGQFNEKLFF. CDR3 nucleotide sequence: TGTGCCAGCAGTCCCCCGGGACAGTTTAATGAAAAACTGTTTTTT.

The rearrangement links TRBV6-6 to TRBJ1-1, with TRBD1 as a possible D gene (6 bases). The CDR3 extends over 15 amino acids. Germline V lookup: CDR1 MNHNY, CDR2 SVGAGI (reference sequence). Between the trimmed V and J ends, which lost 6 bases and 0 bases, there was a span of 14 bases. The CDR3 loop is CASRGHREVNTEAFF. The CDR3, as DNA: TGTGCCAGCAGGGGACACCGAGAGGTGAACACTGAAGCTTTCTTT.

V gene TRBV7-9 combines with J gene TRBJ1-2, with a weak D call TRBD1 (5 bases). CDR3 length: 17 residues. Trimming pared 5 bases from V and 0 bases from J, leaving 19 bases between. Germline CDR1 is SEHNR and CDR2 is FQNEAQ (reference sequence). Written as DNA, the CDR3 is TGTGCCAGCAGCCCAGACCGGGACGGTGGTACTAACTATGGCTACACCTTC. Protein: CASSPDRDGGTNYGYTF.

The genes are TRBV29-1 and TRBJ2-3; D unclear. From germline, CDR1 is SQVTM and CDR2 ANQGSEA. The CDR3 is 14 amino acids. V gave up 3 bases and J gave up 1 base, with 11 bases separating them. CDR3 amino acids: CSVDQGMGTDTQYF. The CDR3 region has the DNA TGCAGCGTTGACCAAGGAATGGGCACAGATACGCAGTATTTT.

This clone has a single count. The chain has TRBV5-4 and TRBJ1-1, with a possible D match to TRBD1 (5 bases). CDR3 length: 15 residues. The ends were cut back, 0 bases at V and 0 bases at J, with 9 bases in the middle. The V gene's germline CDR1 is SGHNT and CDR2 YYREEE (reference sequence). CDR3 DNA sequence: TGTGCCAGCAGCTTGGAATGGGGCGTGAACACTGAAGCTTTCTTT. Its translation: CASSLEWGVNTEAFF.

Here the CDR3 reads CASSPAPAGSTDTQYF. DNA for the CDR3: TGCGCCAGCAGCCCCGCTCCAGCGGGTAGCACAGATACGCAGTATTTT. V gene TRBV4-3 combines with J gene TRBJ2-3; possibly TRBD2 for D (6 bases). V was cut by 4 bases and J by 0 bases, with 14 bases left in between. Germline-derived CDR1 and CDR2 are LGHNA and YSLEER. The CDR3 is made up of 16 amino acids.

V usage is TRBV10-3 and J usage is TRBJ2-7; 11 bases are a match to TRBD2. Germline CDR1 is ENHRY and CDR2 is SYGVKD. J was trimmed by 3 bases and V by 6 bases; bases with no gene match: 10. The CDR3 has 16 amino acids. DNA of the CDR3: TGTGCCATCAGCGGGTGGCTAGCGGGAGGACTCTACGAGCAGTACTTC. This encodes CAISGWLAGGLYEQYF.

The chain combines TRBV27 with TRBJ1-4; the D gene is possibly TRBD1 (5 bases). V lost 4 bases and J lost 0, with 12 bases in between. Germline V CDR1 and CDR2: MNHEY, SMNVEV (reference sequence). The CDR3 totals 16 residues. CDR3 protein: CASSSTGTSTNEKLFF. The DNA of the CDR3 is TGTGCCAGCAGTTCTACCGGGACTTCAACTAATGAAAAACTGTTTTTT.

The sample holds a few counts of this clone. CDR3 loop: CASSELGSGFYGYTF. The DNA for the CDR3 is TGTGCCAGCAGTGAATTGGGATCGGGGTTTTATGGCTACACCTTC. V usage is TRBV6-1 and J usage is TRBJ1-2; no reliable D call. Germline CDR1 and CDR2: MNHNS and SASEGT. V gave up 2 bases and J gave up 5 bases, with 15 bases separating them. The CDR3 sequence is 15 residues long.

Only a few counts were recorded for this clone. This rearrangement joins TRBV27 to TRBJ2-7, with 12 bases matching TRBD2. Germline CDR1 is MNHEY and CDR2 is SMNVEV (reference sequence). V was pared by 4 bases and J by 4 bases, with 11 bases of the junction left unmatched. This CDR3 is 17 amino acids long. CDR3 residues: CASSYGTSGFGVYEQYF. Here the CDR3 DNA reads TGTGCCAGCAGTTACGGGACTAGCGGGTTCGGCGTGTACGAGCAGTACTTC.

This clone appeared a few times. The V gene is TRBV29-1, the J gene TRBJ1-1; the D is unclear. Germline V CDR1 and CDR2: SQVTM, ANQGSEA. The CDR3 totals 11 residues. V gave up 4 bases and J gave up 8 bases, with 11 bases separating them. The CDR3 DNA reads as TGCAGCGTTGTGGCTTCCTCCGAAGCTTTCTTT. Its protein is CSVVASSEAFF. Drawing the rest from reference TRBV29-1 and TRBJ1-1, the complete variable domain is SAVISQKPSRDICQRGTSLTIQCQVDSQVTMMFWYRQQPGQSLTLIATANQGSEATYESGFVIDKFPISRPNLTFSTLTVSNMSPEDSSIYLCSVVASSEAFFGQGTRLTVV.

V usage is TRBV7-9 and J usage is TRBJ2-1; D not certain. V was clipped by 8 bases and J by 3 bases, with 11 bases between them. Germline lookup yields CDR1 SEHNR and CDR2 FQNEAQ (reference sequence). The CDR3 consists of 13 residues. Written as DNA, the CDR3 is TGTGCCAGCCATGAAAGGGACTACAATGAGCAGTTCTTC. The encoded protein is CASHERDYNEQFF.

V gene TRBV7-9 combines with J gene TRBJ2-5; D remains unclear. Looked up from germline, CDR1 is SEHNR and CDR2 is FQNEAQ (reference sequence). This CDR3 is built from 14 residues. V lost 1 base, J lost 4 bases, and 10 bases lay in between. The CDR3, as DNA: TGTGCCAGCAGCTTAGTTGGGGTGAGAGAGACCCAGTACTTC. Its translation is CASSLVGVRETQYF.

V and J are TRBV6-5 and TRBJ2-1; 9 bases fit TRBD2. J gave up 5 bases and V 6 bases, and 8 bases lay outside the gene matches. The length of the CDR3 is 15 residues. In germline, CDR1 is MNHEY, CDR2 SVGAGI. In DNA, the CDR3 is TGTGCCAGCAGGTACCGACTAGCGGATAACAATGAGCAGTTCTTC. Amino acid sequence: CASRYRLADNNEQFF.

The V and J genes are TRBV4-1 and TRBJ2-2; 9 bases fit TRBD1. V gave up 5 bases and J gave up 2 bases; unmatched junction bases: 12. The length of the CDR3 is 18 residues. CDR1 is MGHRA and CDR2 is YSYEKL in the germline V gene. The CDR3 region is CASSVRTGAISNTGELFF. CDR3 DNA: TGCGCCAGCAGCGTGCGGACAGGGGCGATCTCCAACACCGGGGAGCTGTTTTTT.

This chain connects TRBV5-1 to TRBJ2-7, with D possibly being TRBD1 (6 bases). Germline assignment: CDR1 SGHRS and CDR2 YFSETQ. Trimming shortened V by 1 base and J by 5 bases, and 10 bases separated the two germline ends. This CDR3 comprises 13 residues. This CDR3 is CASSLRDINEQYF. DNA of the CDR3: TGCGCCAGCAGCTTGCGGGACATCAACGAGCAGTACTTC.

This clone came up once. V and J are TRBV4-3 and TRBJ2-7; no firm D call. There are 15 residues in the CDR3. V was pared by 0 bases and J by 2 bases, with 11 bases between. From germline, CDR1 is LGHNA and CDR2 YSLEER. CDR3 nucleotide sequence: TGCGCCAGCAGCCAAGATCCTACAGCCACCTACGAGCAGTACTTC. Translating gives CASSQDPTATYEQYF.

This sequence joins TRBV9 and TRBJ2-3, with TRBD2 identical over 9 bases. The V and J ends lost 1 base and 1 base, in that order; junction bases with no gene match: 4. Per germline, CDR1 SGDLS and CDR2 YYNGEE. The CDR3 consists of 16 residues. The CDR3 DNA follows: TGTGCCAGCAGCGTATTTAGCGGGGGAGGCACAGATACGCAGTATTTT. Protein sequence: CASSVFSGGGTDTQYF. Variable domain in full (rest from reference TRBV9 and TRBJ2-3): DSGVTQTPKHLITATGQRVTLRCSPRSGDLSVYWYQQSLDQGLQFLIQYYNGEERAKGNILERFSAQQFPDLHSELNLSSLELGDSALYFCASSVFSGGGTDTQYFGPGTRLTVL.

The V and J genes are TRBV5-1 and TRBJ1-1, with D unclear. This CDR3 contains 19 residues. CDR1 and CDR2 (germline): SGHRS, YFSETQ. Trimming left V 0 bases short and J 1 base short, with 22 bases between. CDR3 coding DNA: TGCGCCAGCAGCTTGGGCGGCCAGTTACTCCACCCTCCGAACACTGAAGCTTTCTTT. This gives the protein CASSLGGQLLHPPNTEAFF.

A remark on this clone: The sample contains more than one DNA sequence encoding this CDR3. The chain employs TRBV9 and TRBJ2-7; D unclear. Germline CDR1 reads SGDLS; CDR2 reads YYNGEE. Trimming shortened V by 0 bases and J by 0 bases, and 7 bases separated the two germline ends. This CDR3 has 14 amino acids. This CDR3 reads CASSVGDNSYEQYF. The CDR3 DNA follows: TGTGCCAGCAGCGTAGGAGACAACTCCTACGAGCAGTACTTC.